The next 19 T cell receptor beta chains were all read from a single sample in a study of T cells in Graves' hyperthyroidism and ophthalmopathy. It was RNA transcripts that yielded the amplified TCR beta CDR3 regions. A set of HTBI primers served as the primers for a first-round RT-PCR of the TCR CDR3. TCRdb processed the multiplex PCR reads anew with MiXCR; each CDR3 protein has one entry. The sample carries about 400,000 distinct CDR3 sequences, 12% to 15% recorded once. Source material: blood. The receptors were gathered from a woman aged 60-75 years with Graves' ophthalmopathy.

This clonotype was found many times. This CDR3 reads CASGVGELFF. The DNA of the CDR3 is TGTGCCAGTGGTGTCGGGGAGCTGTTTTTT. The V call is TRBV3-1, the J call TRBJ2-2, with D unresolved. CDR1 is LGHDT, CDR2 YNNKEL, per germline (reference sequence). This CDR3 contains 10 residues. The ends were cut back, 9 bases at V and 7 bases at J, with 6 bases in the middle.

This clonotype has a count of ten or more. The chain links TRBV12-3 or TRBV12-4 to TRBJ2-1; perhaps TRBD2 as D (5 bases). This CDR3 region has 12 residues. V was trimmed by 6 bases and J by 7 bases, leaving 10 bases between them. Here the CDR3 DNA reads TGTGCCAGCAGCCTTTGGGAGAATGAGCAGTTCTTC. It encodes CASSLWENEQFF.

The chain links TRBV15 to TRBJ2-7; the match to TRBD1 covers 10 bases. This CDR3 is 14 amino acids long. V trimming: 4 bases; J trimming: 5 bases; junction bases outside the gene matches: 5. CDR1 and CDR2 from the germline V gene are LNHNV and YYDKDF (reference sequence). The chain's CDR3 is CATSIDRGQDEQYF. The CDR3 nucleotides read TGTGCCACCAGCATAGACAGGGGGCAGGACGAGCAGTACTTC.

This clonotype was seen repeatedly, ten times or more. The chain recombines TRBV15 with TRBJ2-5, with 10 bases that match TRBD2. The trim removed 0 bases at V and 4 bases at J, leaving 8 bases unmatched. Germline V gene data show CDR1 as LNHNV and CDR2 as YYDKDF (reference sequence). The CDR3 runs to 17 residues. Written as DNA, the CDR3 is TGTGCCACCAGCAGAGATGGGCTAGCGGGAGAAGGAGAGACCCAGTACTTC. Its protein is CATSRDGLAGEGETQYF.

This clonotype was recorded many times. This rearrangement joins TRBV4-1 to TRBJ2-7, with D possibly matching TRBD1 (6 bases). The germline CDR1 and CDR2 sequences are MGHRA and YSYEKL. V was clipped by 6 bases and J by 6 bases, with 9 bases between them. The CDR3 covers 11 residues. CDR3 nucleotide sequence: TGCGCCAGCAGTCAGGGGAGCGAGCAGTACTTC. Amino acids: CASSQGSEQYF.

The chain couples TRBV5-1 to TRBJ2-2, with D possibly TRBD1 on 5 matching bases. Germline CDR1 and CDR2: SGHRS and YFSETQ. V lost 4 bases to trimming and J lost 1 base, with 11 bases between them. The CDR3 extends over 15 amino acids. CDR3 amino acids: CASSRQGLNTGELFF. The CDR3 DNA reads TGCGCCAGCAGCCGTCAGGGATTGAACACCGGGGAGCTGTTTTTT.

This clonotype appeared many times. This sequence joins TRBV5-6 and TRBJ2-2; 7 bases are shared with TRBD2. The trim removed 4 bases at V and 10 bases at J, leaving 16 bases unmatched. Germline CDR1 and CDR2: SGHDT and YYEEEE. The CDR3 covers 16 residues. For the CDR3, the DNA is TGTGCCAGCAGCCCCTTGGGGCGGGAGATTGTAGAGGAGCTGTTTTTT. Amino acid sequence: CASSPLGREIVEELFF.

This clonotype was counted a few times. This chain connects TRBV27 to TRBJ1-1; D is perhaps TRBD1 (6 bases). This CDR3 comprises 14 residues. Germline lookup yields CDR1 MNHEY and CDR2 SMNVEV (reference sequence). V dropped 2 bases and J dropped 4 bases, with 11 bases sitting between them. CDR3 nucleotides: TGTGCCAGCAGTTTAGAAGGACAGTTCACTGAAGCTTTCTTT. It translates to CASSLEGQFTEAFF.

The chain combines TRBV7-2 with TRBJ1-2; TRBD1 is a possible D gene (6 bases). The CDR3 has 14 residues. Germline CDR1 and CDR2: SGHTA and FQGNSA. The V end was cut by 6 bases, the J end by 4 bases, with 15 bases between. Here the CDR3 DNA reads TGTGCCAGCAGGGTACGAGCGGGGGCCTATGGCTACACCTTC. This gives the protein CASRVRAGAYGYTF.

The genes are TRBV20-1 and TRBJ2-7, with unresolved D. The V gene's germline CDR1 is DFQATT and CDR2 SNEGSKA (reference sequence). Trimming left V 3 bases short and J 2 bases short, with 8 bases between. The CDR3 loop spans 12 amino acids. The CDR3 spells CSASLTTYEQYF. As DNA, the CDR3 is TGCAGTGCTAGTTTGACGACCTACGAGCAGTACTTC.

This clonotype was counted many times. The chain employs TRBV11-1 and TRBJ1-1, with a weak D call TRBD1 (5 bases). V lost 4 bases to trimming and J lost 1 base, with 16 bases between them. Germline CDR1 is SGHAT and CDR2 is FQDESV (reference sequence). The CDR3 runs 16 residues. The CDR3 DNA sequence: TGTGCCAGCAGCTGGGACCAGGACTCCCCGAACACTGAAGCTTTCTTT. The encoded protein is CASSWDQDSPNTEAFF.

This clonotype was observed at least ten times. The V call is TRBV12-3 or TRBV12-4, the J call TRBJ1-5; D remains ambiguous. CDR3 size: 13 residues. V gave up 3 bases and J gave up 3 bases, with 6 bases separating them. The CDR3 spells CASSFSINQPQHF. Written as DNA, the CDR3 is TGTGCCAGCAGTTTCTCCATCAATCAGCCCCAGCATTTT.

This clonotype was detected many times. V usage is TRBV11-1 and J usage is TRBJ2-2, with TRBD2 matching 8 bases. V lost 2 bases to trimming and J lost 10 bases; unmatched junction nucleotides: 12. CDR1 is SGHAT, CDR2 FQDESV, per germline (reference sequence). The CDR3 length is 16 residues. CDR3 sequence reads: CASSLSREVLSEELFF. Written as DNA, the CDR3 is TGTGCCAGCAGCTTATCGCGGGAGGTTCTCTCTGAGGAGCTGTTTTTT.

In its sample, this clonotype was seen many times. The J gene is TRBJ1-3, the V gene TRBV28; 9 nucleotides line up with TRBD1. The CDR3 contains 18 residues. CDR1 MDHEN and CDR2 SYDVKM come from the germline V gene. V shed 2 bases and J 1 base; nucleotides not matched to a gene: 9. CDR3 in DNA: TGTGCCAGCAGTTTAACAGGACAGGGGAGTTTATCTGGAAACACCATATATTTT. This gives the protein CASSLTGQGSLSGNTIYF.

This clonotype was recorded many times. In DNA form, the CDR3 reads TGTGCCAGCAGGGTCGACAGAACGAACACCGGGGAGCTGTTTTTT. Amino acid sequence: CASRVDRTNTGELFF. The rearrangement links TRBV2 to TRBJ2-2; tentatively, D is TRBD1 (5 bases). Germline CDR1 is SNHLY and CDR2 is FYNNEI. This CDR3 has 15 amino acids. The germline V and J ends were trimmed by 6 bases and 0 bases, with 11 bases remaining between them.

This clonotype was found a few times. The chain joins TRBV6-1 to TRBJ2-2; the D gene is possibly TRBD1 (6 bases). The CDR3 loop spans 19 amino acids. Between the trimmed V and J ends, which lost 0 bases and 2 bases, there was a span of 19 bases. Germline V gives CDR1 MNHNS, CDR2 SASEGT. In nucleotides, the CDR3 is TGTGCCAGCAGTGAAGCGCTCTACGGCACAGGGACAAACACCGGGGAGCTGTTTTTT. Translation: CASSEALYGTGTNTGELFF.

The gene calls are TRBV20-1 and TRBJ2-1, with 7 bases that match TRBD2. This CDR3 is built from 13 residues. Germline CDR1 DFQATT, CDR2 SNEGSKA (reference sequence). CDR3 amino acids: CRGGAGDFNEQFF. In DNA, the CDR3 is TGCAGGGGAGGGGCGGGAGATTTTAATGAGCAGTTCTTC.

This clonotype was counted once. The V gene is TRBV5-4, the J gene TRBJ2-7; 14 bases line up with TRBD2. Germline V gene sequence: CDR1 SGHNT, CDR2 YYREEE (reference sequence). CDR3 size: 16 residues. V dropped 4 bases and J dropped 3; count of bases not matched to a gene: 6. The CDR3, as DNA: TGTGCCAGCAGCCCGGGACTAGCGGGAGTTGGCTACGAGCAGTACTTC. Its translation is CASSPGLAGVGYEQYF.

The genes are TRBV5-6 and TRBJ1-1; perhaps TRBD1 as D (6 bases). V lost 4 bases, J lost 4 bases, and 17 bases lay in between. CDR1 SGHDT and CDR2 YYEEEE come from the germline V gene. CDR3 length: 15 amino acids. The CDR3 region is CASSLRGGPTTEAFF. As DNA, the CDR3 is TGTGCCAGCAGCCTGAGGGGGGGGCCGACCACTGAAGCTTTCTTT. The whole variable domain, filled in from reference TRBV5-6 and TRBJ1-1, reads DAGVTQSPTHLIKTRGQQVTLRCSPKSGHDTVSWYQQALGQGPQFIFQYYEEEERQRGNFPDRFSGHQFPNYSSELNVNALLLGDSALYLCASSLRGGPTTEAFFGQGTRLTVV.